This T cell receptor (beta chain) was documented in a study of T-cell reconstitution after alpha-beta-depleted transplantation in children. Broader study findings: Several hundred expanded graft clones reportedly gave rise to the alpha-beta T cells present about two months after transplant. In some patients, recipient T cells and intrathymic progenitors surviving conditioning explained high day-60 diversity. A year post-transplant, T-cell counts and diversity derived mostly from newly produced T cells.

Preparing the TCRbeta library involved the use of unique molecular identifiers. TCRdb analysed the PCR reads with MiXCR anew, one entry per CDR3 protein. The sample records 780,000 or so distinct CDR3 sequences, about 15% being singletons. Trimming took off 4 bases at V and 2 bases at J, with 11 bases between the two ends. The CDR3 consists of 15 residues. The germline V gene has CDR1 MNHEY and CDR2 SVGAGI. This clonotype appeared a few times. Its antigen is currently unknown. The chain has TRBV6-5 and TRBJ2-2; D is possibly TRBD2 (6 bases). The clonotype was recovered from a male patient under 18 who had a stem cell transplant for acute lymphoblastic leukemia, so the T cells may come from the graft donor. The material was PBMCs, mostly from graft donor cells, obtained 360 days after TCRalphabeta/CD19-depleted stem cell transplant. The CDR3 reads CASSSWGVNTGELFF. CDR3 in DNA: TGTGCCAGCAGTTCTTGGGGGGTAAACACCGGGGAGCTGTTTTTT.